This is a list of T cell receptor beta chains from one sample in a study of Ad26.COV2.S vaccination and SARS-CoV-2 variants. The repertoire was sequenced with immunoSEQ multiplex PCR; TCRdb's copy has only in-frame clones and lacks some. Of over 350,000 clones in the sample, around nine tenths were seen once. The sequenced sample was peripheral blood, obtained in a trial of Ad26.COV2.S vaccine versus placebo. These receptors all stem from a person aged 18-65 years who received the Ad26.COV2.S COVID-19 vaccine or a placebo. Each CDR3 is given with its conserved first and last residue. D genes are given only for firm matches. Not all rows give a size; the values are once, few, many and, for expanded clones, a class.

J gene | CDR3 length | V gene | D gene | clone size | CDR3 protein | CDR3 DNA
TRBJ1-6 | 13 | TRBV2 | NA | few | CASSAQGNSPLHF | TGTGCCAGCAGTGCCCAGGGCAATTCACCCCTCCACTTT
TRBJ1-1 | 13 | TRBV6-6 | NA | NA | CASGRQAHIEAFF | TGTGCCAGCGGTCGACAAGCCCACATTGAAGCTTTCTTT
TRBJ2-4 | 14 | TRBV5-1 | TRBD1 | NA | CASSLEGAQNIQYF | TGCGCCAGCAGCTTGGAGGGGGCCCAAAACATTCAGTACTTC
TRBJ1-5 | 16 | TRBV19 | NA | NA | CASSTPLREPRQPQHF | TGTGCCAGTAGTACCCCCCTCAGGGAGCCTCGCCAGCCCCAGCATTTT
TRBJ1-6 | 15 | TRBV6-5 | TRBD1 | NA | CASGFQGVDNSPLHF | TGTGCCAGCGGGTTTCAGGGGGTGGATAATTCACCCCTCCACTTT
TRBJ2-2 | 20 | TRBV21-1 | NA | once | CASSKKMGLRDREGGGELFF | TGTGCCAGCAGCAAAAAAATGGGGCTCCGGGACAGGGAAGGGGGCGGGGAGCTGTTTTTT
TRBJ2-1 | 16 | TRBV9 | TRBD1 | once | CASSVGARGRGHEQFF | TGTGCCAGCAGCGTAGGTGCCAGGGGGCGCGGCCATGAGCAGTTCTTC
TRBJ2-2 | 13 | TRBV19 | NA | NA | CASSILFTGELFF | TGTGCCAGTAGTATTCTTTTCACCGGGGAGCTGTTTTTT
TRBJ1-1 | 15 | TRBV4-1 | NA | NA | CASSQVTQGYTEAFF | TGCGCCAGCAGCCAAGTAACCCAGGGTTACACTGAAGCTTTCTTT
TRBJ2-1 | 15 | TRBV4-3 | TRBD1 | NA | CASSQVWDSNNEQFF | TGCGCCAGCAGCCAAGTGTGGGACAGTAACAATGAGCAGTTCTTC
TRBJ2-2 | 17 | TRBV27 | TRBD1 | NA | CASSLLDRTLSTGELFF | TGTGCCAGCAGTTTATTGGACAGGACCCTGAGTACCGGGGAGCTGTTTTTT
TRBJ2-2 | 15 | TRBV2 | NA | NA | CASSELGPNTGELFF | TGTGCCAGCAGTGAATTGGGGCCCAACACCGGGGAGCTGTTTTTT
TRBJ2-3 | 15 | TRBV3-1/TRBV3-2 | NA | NA | CASSQDPTSTDTQYF | TGTGCCAGCAGCCAAGATCCAACTAGCACAGATACGCAGTATTTT
TRBJ2-2 | 16 | TRBV10-2 | TRBD2 | NA | CASSGGGARVGGELFF | TGCGCCAGCAGTGGCGGGGGGGCGAGAGTCGGCGGGGAGCTGTTTTTT
TRBJ2-4 | 13 | TRBV6-2/TRBV6-3 | NA | NA | CASSYNEQGIQYF | TGTGCCAGCAGTTACAATGAGCAGGGCATTCAGTACTTC
TRBJ2-3 | 12 | TRBV7-2 | NA | NA | CASRAQGDTQYF | TGTGCCAGCAGGGCTCAGGGGGATACGCAGTATTTT
TRBJ2-1 | 11 | TRBV6-1 | NA | NA | CASSELVTQFF | TGTGCCAGCAGTGAATTGGTCACGCAGTTCTTC
TRBJ2-1 | 18 | TRBV4-1 | NA | NA | CASSQVDMGLWGPNEQFF | TGCGCCAGCAGCCAAGTGGACATGGGCCTTTGGGGGCCCAATGAGCAGTTCTTC
TRBJ1-6 | 13 | TRBV30 | TRBD1 | NA | CAWAAGQGSPLHF | TGTGCCTGGGCGGCGGGACAGGGGTCACCCCTCCACTTT
TRBJ2-3 | 15 | TRBV5-1 | NA | NA | CASSPGTGSKDTQYF | TGCGCCAGCAGCCCCGGGACGGGGTCGAAAGATACGCAGTATTTT
TRBJ1-1 | 15 | TRBV6-1 | NA | NA | CASSDPGQPNTEAFF | TGTGCCAGCAGTGACCCGGGACAACCGAACACTGAAGCTTTCTTT
TRBJ2-3 | 16 | TRBV28 | NA | NA | CASSSYSRGWKDTQYF | TGTGCCAGCAGTTCCTATAGCCGCGGTTGGAAGGATACGCAGTATTTT
TRBJ1-5 | 14 | TRBV5-8 | NA | NA | CASSAVYSNQPQHF | TGTGCCAGCAGCGCCGTCTATAGCAATCAGCCCCAGCATTTT
TRBJ2-5 | 17 | TRBV3-1/TRBV3-2 | NA | NA | CASSQDFWDFGEETQYF | TGTGCCAGCAGCCAAGATTTTTGGGACTTCGGCGAAGAGACCCAGTACTTC
TRBJ2-7 | 15 | TRBV7-2 | NA | NA | CASSARGSFDYEQYF | TGTGCCAGCAGCGCCCGTGGTAGCTTCGATTACGAGCAGTACTTC
TRBJ2-1 | 17 | TRBV19 | TRBD2 | NA | CASSIGASGGSYNEQFF | TGTGCCAGTAGTATAGGAGCTAGCGGGGGCTCCTACAATGAGCAGTTCTTC
TRBJ1-5 | 16 | TRBV4-1 | TRBD1 | few | CASSQDLGQTGQPQHF | TGCGCCAGCAGCCAAGATCTGGGACAGACCGGTCAGCCCCAGCATTTT
TRBJ2-2 | 13 | TRBV2 | NA | NA | CASRVDSTGELFF | TGTGCCAGCAGGGTCGACAGCACCGGGGAGCTGTTTTTT
TRBJ1-5 | 15 | TRBV24-1 | TRBD1 | few | CATSRTGPLNQPQHF | TGTGCCACCAGCCGGACAGGCCCCCTCAATCAGCCCCAGCATTTT
TRBJ1-1 | 15 | TRBV4-1 | NA | NA | CASSQFAGMRTEAFF | TGCGCCAGCAGCCAATTTGCAGGCATGAGAACTGAAGCTTTCTTT
TRBJ2-3 | 16 | TRBV3-1/TRBV3-2 | TRBD1 | NA | CASSPPGTGGTNTQYF | TGTGCCAGCAGCCCACCCGGGACAGGGGGTACAAATACGCAGTATTTT
TRBJ2-5 | 17 | TRBV27 | TRBD2 | NA | CASSSDPRTSGVLTQYF | TGTGCCAGCAGTTCGGACCCCAGGACTAGCGGGGTTCTTACCCAGTACTTC
TRBJ2-6 | 17 | TRBV6-2/TRBV6-3 | TRBD1 | NA | CASSLRTGHSGANVLTF | TGTGCCAGCAGCTTAAGGACAGGGCACTCTGGGGCCAACGTCCTGACTTTC
TRBJ1-6 | 13 | TRBV2 | NA | NA | CASSEVTDSPLHF | TGTGCCAGCAGTGAAGTAACCGATTCACCCCTCCACTTT
TRBJ2-2 | 14 | TRBV19 | NA | NA | CASNAGARDGELFF | TGTGCCAGTAATGCGGGGGCGCGGGACGGGGAGCTGTTTTTT
TRBJ2-1 | 13 | TRBV24-1 | NA | few | CATRRGAGNEQFF | TGTGCCACCAGACGGGGGGCGGGTAATGAGCAGTTCTTC
TRBJ1-1 | 11 | TRBV27 | NA | few | CASSLAGRVFF | TGTGCCAGCAGTTTAGCAGGGAGGGTTTTCTTT
TRBJ1-1 | 14 | TRBV5-6 | NA | NA | CASTIAGILTEAFF | TGTGCCAGCACCATCGCGGGAATTCTCACTGAAGCTTTCTTT
TRBJ2-7 | 14 | TRBV27 | NA | NA | CASSTTLEGYEQYF | TGTGCCAGCAGCACGACTCTTGAAGGTTACGAGCAGTACTTC
TRBJ2-1 | 13 | TRBV3-1/TRBV3-2 | NA | NA | CASSQGSVNEQFF | TGTGCCAGCAGCCAAGGTAGCGTCAATGAGCAGTTCTTC
TRBJ1-5 | 14 | TRBV25-1 | NA | many | CASSESRVNQPQHF | TGTGCCAGCAGTGAGAGTCGGGTCAATCAGCCCCAGCATTTT
TRBJ2-2 | 13 | TRBV6-5 | TRBD2 | once | CASRLANTGELFF | TGTGCCAGCCGACTAGCCAACACCGGGGAGCTGTTTTTT
TRBJ2-7 | 13 | TRBV2 | TRBD2 | NA | CASKASGGYEQYF | TGTGCCAGCAAGGCTAGCGGGGGCTACGAGCAGTACTTC
TRBJ1-2 | 16 | TRBV4-1 | TRBD1 | few | CASSQRQGAPGYGYTF | TGCGCCAGCAGCCAACGACAGGGGGCGCCGGGCTATGGCTACACCTTC
TRBJ2-1 | 12 | TRBV7-9 | NA | NA | CASSLGPSEQFF | TGTGCCAGCAGCTTAGGGCCGAGTGAGCAGTTCTTC
TRBJ2-3 | 11 | TRBV24-1 | NA | NA | CATQGKDTQYF | TGTGCCACCCAAGGAAAAGATACGCAGTATTTT